These 14 T cell receptor beta chains originate from one sample sequenced in a study of cytomegalovirus exposure and HLA in healthy donors. 13 Jbeta primers and 60 Vbeta primers were used for the PCR. Profiling relied on immunoSEQ multiplex PCR, and the TCRdb table lists in-frame clones only, not all of them. The sample has about 170,000 clones; 72% are singletons. Sequenced sample: PBMCs. The receptor set was obtained from a human donor in good health.

The J gene is TRBJ1-1, the V gene TRBV2; D is possibly TRBD1 (6 bases). The CDR3 extends over 13 amino acids. V lost 6 bases and J 8 bases, leaving 16 bases between the germline ends. Germline CDR1 and CDR2: SNHLY and FYNNEI. CDR3 region: CASRALPTGEAFF. The CDR3, as DNA: TGTGCCAGCAGGGCCCTCCCTACAGGGGAAGCTTTCTTT. The full variable domain, its missing parts supplied by reference TRBV2 and TRBJ1-1, is EPEVTQTPSHQVTQMGQEVILRCVPISNHLYFYWYRQILGQKVEFLVSFYNNEISEKSEIFDDQFSVERPDGSNFTLKIRSTKLEDSAMYFCASRALPTGEAFFGQGTRLTVV.

The gene calls are TRBV5-1 and TRBJ1-2, with TRBD1 identical over 7 bases. This CDR3 spans 14 amino acids. The V gene's germline CDR1 is SGHRS and CDR2 YFSETQ. The J segment lost 10 bases and the V segment lost 7 bases, leaving 16 bases of the junction unmatched. The CDR3 DNA is TGCGCCAGCGCGACCGGGACAGAAGTTAAGGACTACACCTTC. This translates into CASATGTEVKDYTF.

The chain employs TRBV9 and TRBJ2-2, with TRBD1 identical over 8 bases. The junction had 11 bases not matched to a gene; V was cut back by 4 bases and J by 6 bases. Germline V gene sequence: CDR1 SGDLS, CDR2 YYNGEE. The CDR3 is made up of 16 amino acids. CDR3 sequence: CASSPRGQEVSGELFF. CDR3 sequence (DNA): TGTGCCAGCAGCCCTCGGGGACAGGAGGTCTCCGGGGAGCTGTTTTTT.

The chain employs TRBV2 and TRBJ1-1, with TRBD1 as a possible D gene (5 bases). CDR1 and CDR2 (germline): SNHLY, FYNNEI. Trimming removed 4 bases at V and 6 bases at J, with 12 bases between. The CDR3 spans 13 residues. The chain's CDR3 is CASSGGGRPEAFF. CDR3 sequence (DNA): TGTGCCAGCAGTGGGGGGGGGAGGCCTGAAGCTTTCTTT.

CDR3 loop: CASRPNGGEKLFF. The CDR3 region has the DNA TGCGCCAGCCGACCTAACGGCGGTGAAAAACTGTTTTTT. The V and J genes are TRBV5-1 and TRBJ1-4; the D is unclear. The CDR3 is 13 amino acids. Germline-derived CDR1 and CDR2 are SGHRS and YFSETQ. V was pared by 7 bases and J by 7 bases, with 14 bases between.

The chain carries TRBV2 and TRBJ2-7; D may be TRBD2 (5 bases). The germline gives CDR1 SNHLY, CDR2 FYNNEI. V gave up 8 bases and J gave up 0 bases, with 8 bases separating them. The CDR3 sequence is 12 residues long. CDR3 bases: TGTGCCAGCCGGGATAGCTCCTACGAGCAGTACTTC. Its protein is CASRDSSYEQYF.

V gene TRBV27 combines with J gene TRBJ2-5; 9 bases are shared with TRBD1. CDR3 length: 14 amino acids. V shed 6 bases and J 4 bases; nucleotides not matched to a gene: 6. Germline CDR1 reads MNHEY; CDR2 reads SMNVEV (reference sequence). DNA for the CDR3: TGTGCCAGCAGCCTACAGGGGGCGCGAGAGACCCAGTACTTC. Translation: CASSLQGARETQYF.

V and J are TRBV9 and TRBJ1-3; D perhaps matches TRBD1 (6 bases). CDR1 is SGDLS and CDR2 is YYNGEE in the germline V gene. Trimming stripped 4 bases from V and 4 bases from J, with 9 bases between. The CDR3 is 13 residues long. This CDR3 reads CASSTGWGNTIYF. CDR3 sequence (DNA): TGTGCCAGCAGCACAGGGTGGGGAAACACCATATATTTT.

The chain has TRBV6-1 and TRBJ2-7; 10 positions match TRBD1. Germline CDR1 MNHNS, CDR2 SASEGT. The CDR3 runs 14 residues. Losses at the gene ends were 6 bases for V and 2 bases for J; bases not matched to a gene: 4. CDR3 sequence reads: CASSPTGGAYEQYF. The CDR3 DNA reads as TGTGCCAGCAGCCCGACAGGGGGCGCCTACGAGCAGTACTTC.

This clone came up a few times. The chain links TRBV11-3 to TRBJ1-1, with D possibly being TRBD1 (5 bases). V lost 1 base to trimming and J lost 3 bases, with 6 bases between them. The CDR3 contains 13 residues. Germline V lookup: CDR1 SGHNT, CDR2 YENEEA. CDR3 sequence (DNA): TGTGCCAGCAGCTTAGCGGGGGACACTGAAGCTTTCTTT. Amino acids: CASSLAGDTEAFF.

The chain has TRBV9 and TRBJ2-7; TRBD2 matches at 11 bases. Per germline, CDR1 SGDLS and CDR2 YYNGEE. Trimming cost V 4 bases and J 4 bases; bases outside gene matches: 7. CDR3 length: 15 amino acids. The DNA of the CDR3 is TGTGCCAGCAGCCTAGCGGGGGGCTCAGGGTACGAGCAGTACTTC. It encodes CASSLAGGSGYEQYF.

V gene TRBV5-1 combines with J gene TRBJ2-1, with 11 bases that match TRBD2. V trimming: 1 base; J trimming: 0 bases; junction bases outside the gene matches: 6. The V gene's germline CDR1 is SGHRS and CDR2 YFSETQ. The CDR3 is 18 amino acids. CDR3: CASSLRSGGASSYNEQFF. In nucleotides, the CDR3 is TGCGCCAGCAGCTTGCGTAGCGGGGGGGCAAGCTCCTACAATGAGCAGTTCTTC.

Comment on this clone: A much larger clone is a single base away; this may be a read error. This sample includes further DNA sequences coding for the same CDR3. The chain joins TRBV7-9 to TRBJ1-1; 7 bases line up with TRBD1. The CDR3 length is 13 residues. Germline V gene lookup returns CDR1 SEHNR and CDR2 FQNEAQ (reference sequence). The junction had 1 base not matched to a gene; V was cut back by 5 bases and J by 1 base. The chain's CDR3 is CASSPGGNTEAFF. CDR3 sequence (DNA): TGTGCCAGCAGCCCAGGGGGGAACACTGAAGCTTTCTTT.

The gene calls are TRBV29-1 and TRBJ1-2, with 9 bases fitting TRBD1. V shed 5 bases, J shed 8 bases, and the junction held 9 bases outside the gene matches. This CDR3 comprises 13 residues. CDR1 and CDR2 from the germline V gene are SQVTM and ANQGSEA. The CDR3 protein is CSVLGTGTRGYTF. DNA of the CDR3: TGCAGCGTTTTAGGGACAGGGACTAGGGGCTACACCTTC.